This T cell receptor (beta chain) comes out of a study of blood T cell repertoires in COVID-19. Study summary: Samples taken during acute and convalescent COVID-19 were collected in the United States, Italy and Spain.

Per the study methods: The assay estimated nucleated cells by amplifying reference gene primers. Libraries were prepared by immunoSEQ multiplex PCR; TCRdb keeps only in-frame clonotypes and omits some of them. The D gene and trimming were derived from the DNA, and the V and J assignments and clone size from that table. Here the sample spans about 250,000 clones, 83% being singletons. Germline V gives CDR1 MRHNA, CDR2 SNTAGT. The V end lost 0 bases, the J end lost 4 bases, and 11 bases lay between the germline ends. The CDR3 sequence is 15 residues long. This chain uses TRBV6-4 with TRBJ2-3, with D possibly TRBD1 on 6 matching bases. The receptor was isolated from a woman aged 35 to 49 who had been exposed to COVID-19. The specimen was PBMCs or T cells enriched from blood (not recorded which). This CDR3 is CASSDSGAGADTQYF. CDR3 sequence (DNA): TGTGCCAGCAGTGACTCAGGGGCAGGGGCAGATACGCAGTATTTT.